These 7 T cell receptor beta chains were all obtained from the same sample, sequenced in a study of technical replicates of blood from a handful of donors. Measured with immunoSEQ multiplex PCR; TCRdb has only the in-frame clones, and not every one. This sample has approximately 93,000 clones, with roughly 94% found just once. The sample was T cells isolated from PBMCs. These receptors all stem from a human donor in good health.

The chain carries TRBV7-3 and TRBJ2-1; 8 positions agree with TRBD1. CDR3 size: 15 residues. From germline, CDR1 is SGHTA and CDR2 FQGTGA. Germline trimming cut 5 bases from V and 7 bases from J; bases unmatched to any gene: 10. CDR3 sequence: CASSPRGQVGNEQFF. The CDR3, as DNA: TGTGCCAGCAGCCCCCGGGGACAGGTGGGAAATGAGCAGTTCTTC. The whole variable domain, filled in from reference TRBV7-3 and TRBJ2-1, reads GAGVSQTPSNKVTEKGKYVELRCDPISGHTALYWYRQSLGQGPEFLIYFQGTGAADDSGLPNDRFFAVRPEGSVSTLKIQRTERGDSAVYLCASSPRGQVGNEQFFGPGTRLTVL.

The gene calls are TRBV6-5 and TRBJ1-1; TRBD1 is a possible D gene (5 bases). Germline V gene data show CDR1 as MNHEY and CDR2 as SVGAGI. Trimming took off 6 bases at V and 3 bases at J, with 14 bases between the two ends. The CDR3 covers 14 residues. The CDR3: CASRVGTADTEAFF. The CDR3 bases are TGTGCCAGCAGGGTCGGGACTGCAGACACTGAAGCTTTCTTT.

V usage is TRBV28 and J usage is TRBJ1-5; 8 bases are shared with TRBD1. The germline CDR1 and CDR2 sequences are MDHEN and SYDVKM. The V gene end was trimmed by 4 bases and the J gene end by 5 bases; junction bases not matched to a gene: 4. The CDR3 runs 14 residues. The DNA for the CDR3 is TGTGCCAGCAGTTCCTTACAGGGGGATCAGCCCCAGCATTTT. Its translation: CASSSLQGDQPQHF.

V gene TRBV7-2 combines with J gene TRBJ2-7, with 7 bases aligning to TRBD2. CDR1 and CDR2 from the germline V gene are SGHTA and FQGNSA. Losses at the gene ends were 5 bases for V and 0 bases for J; bases not matched to a gene: 7. The CDR3 loop spans 15 amino acids. CDR3 in amino acids: CASSPAGLSSYEQYF. CDR3 bases: TGTGCCAGCAGCCCAGCGGGGCTCAGCTCCTACGAGCAGTACTTC.

The chain has TRBV11-3 and TRBJ1-1; D call uncertain. V was pared by 1 base and J by 6 bases, with 15 bases between. CDR1 is SGHNT, CDR2 YENEEA, per germline. This CDR3 is 15 amino acids long. The CDR3 spells CASSLGARGKAEAFF. The CDR3 DNA reads as TGTGCCAGCAGCTTAGGGGCCCGGGGTAAGGCTGAAGCTTTCTTT.

The chain combines TRBV28 with TRBJ1-2; D uncertain. There are 12 residues in the CDR3. Germline CDR1 MDHEN, CDR2 SYDVKM. V was cut by 10 bases and J by 8 bases, with 17 bases left in between. The CDR3 DNA reads TGTGCCACAACGGTTCTGCTGGAGGGCTACACCTTC. Translated: CATTVLLEGYTF.

The chain joins TRBV6-5 to TRBJ2-7; 11 bases align to TRBD2. CDR3 length: 12 amino acids. Unmatched junction bases numbered 4, after V lost 10 bases and J lost 5 bases. Germline V gives CDR1 MNHEY, CDR2 SVGAGI. CDR3: CATTSGSHEQYF. In DNA form, the CDR3 reads TGTGCCACCACTAGCGGGAGCCACGAGCAGTACTTC.